This TCR beta chain was profiled in a study of PD-1 blockade in mismatch repair-deficient tumors. General study points: Tumor-resident clones, often absent from pretreatment blood, expanded after pembrolizumab and then contracted.

As to this clone: Its antigen is not known.

J was trimmed by 4 bases and V by 4 bases; bases with no gene match: 7. This CDR3 spans 17 amino acids. Germline V gene sequence: CDR1 MGHRA, CDR2 YSYEKL. Libraries were prepared by immunoSEQ multiplex PCR; TCRdb keeps only in-frame clonotypes and omits some of them. The sample records about 120,000 clones, about 88% being singletons. Every patient had mismatch repair deficiency by PCR or immunohistochemistry. Three pembrolizumab responders had their TCRs sequenced. The chain recombines TRBV4-1 with TRBJ2-3, with 14 positions matching TRBD2. This TCR was sampled from an adult with mismatch repair-deficient cancer. Sequencing was performed on peripheral blood, taken just under 74 weeks after starting pembrolizumab. CDR3 residues: CASSRQPGLAGADTQYF. In nucleotides, the CDR3 is TGCGCCAGCAGCCGACAACCGGGACTAGCGGGAGCAGATACGCAGTATTTT.